This T cell receptor beta chain was obtained from a study of Ad26.COV2.S vaccination and SARS-CoV-2 variants. Across the whole study: Ad26.COV2.S was injected intramuscularly once or twice, 56 days apart.

Treatment in this sample: some 20 received Ad26.COV2.S at low or high dose, single or two shots; a few received placebo; per-sample allocation not given. Samples came from day 63 after the first vaccine or placebo injection. Repertoires were generated with immunoSEQ multiplex PCR, while TCRdb's copy carries only in-frame clones and drops some. The sample shows roughly 390,000 clones, 75% to 90% of them seen only once. The CDR3 contains 16 residues. V lost 4 bases to trimming and J lost 0 bases, with 15 bases between them. Germline V CDR1 and CDR2: MNHEY, SMNVEV (reference sequence). The sequences come from peripheral blood, collected in a trial of Ad26.COV2.S vaccine versus placebo. The clonotype comes from a person aged 18-65 years who received the Ad26.COV2.S COVID-19 vaccine or a placebo. The chain couples TRBV27 to TRBJ1-2; weak D call: TRBD1 (6 bases). The CDR3 is CASSSDRRESNYGYTF. CDR3 DNA: TGTGCCAGCAGTTCCGACAGGCGGGAGTCTAACTATGGCTACACCTTC.